The 15 T cell receptor beta chains presented below share a single source sample, sequenced in a study of T cell repertoires in cytomegalovirus infection. TCRdb re-called the reads with MiXCR, one entry per CDR3 protein. The sample holds around 81,000 distinct CDR3 sequences; around 40% are singletons and the top ten take 85% to 95%. These receptors' targets are unknown. This sample comprised CD8+ T cells from cultured PBMCs, obtained from culture after CMV antigen stimulation. Receptors originate from a human donor in good health (CMV status not recorded). Some clones in this sample may be carry-over from other donors' samples.

This clonotype was counted a single time. The genes are TRBV19 and TRBJ2-2, with D possibly matching TRBD1 (5 bases). The CDR3 totals 14 residues. Germline V gene lookup returns CDR1 LNHDA and CDR2 SQIVND (reference sequence). Trimming shortened V by 7 bases and J by 4 bases, and 13 bases separated the two germline ends. CDR3 protein: CASKYPGSTGELFF. CDR3 coding DNA: TGTGCCAGTAAATATCCAGGGTCCACCGGGGAGCTGTTTTTT.

The rearrangement links TRBV7-9 to TRBJ1-6, with a possible D match to TRBD1 (6 bases). Trimming pared 3 bases from V and 9 bases from J, leaving 18 bases between. The CDR3 totals 16 residues. Germline values: CDR1 SEHNR, CDR2 FQNEAQ (reference sequence). For the CDR3, the DNA is TGTGCCAGCAGCTTCCCGGGGGCAGAATGGGGTTCACCCCTCCACTTT. Translating it yields CASSFPGAEWGSPLHF.

The rearrangement links TRBV7-9 to TRBJ2-5; TRBD2 is a possible D gene (7 bases). Trimming shortened V by 4 bases and J by 5 bases, and 14 bases separated the two germline ends. The CDR3 is made up of 14 amino acids. The germline V gene encodes CDR1 SEHNR and CDR2 FQNEAQ (reference sequence). DNA for the CDR3: TGTGCCAGCAGCTCCAGGGGAGGGGTGGAGACCCAGTACTTC. Residues: CASSSRGGVETQYF.

The chain recombines TRBV7-8 with TRBJ2-7; D remains unclear. The V gene's germline CDR1 is SGHVS and CDR2 FQNEAQ. Deletions cut 5 bases from V and 4 bases from J, with 12 bases between. The CDR3 has 13 amino acids. DNA for the CDR3: TGTGCCAGCAGCCCTACCCTGGGATACGAGCAGTACTTC. It encodes CASSPTLGYEQYF.

This clonotype was detected a few times. The V gene is TRBV9, the J gene TRBJ1-5; TRBD1 is a possible D gene (5 bases). The CDR3 runs 14 residues. Trimming stripped 4 bases from V and 7 bases from J, with 15 bases between. The V gene's germline CDR1 is SGDLS and CDR2 YYNGEE. The CDR3 nucleotides are TGTGCCAGCAGCTCCCGGACGGGGGGGCAGCCCCAGCATTTT. Residues: CASSSRTGGQPQHF.

This clonotype appeared a few times. This chain links TRBV7-3 with TRBJ1-6; D is perhaps TRBD1 (6 bases). Deletions cut 5 bases from V and 7 bases from J, with 18 bases between. This CDR3 has 16 amino acids. Germline CDR1 SGHTA, CDR2 FQGTGA. The CDR3 here is CASSPITGTLNSPLHF. The CDR3 DNA reads TGTGCCAGCAGCCCAATAACCGGGACACTAAATTCACCCCTCCACTTT.

The genes are TRBV14 and TRBJ2-7; 7 bases fit TRBD2. Germline-derived CDR1 and CDR2 are SGHDN and FVKESK. The CDR3 is made up of 14 amino acids. V dropped 5 bases and J dropped 2; count of bases not matched to a gene: 6. CDR3 region: CASSNWGGPYEQYF. CDR3 sequence (DNA): TGTGCCAGCAGCAACTGGGGGGGACCCTACGAGCAGTACTTC.

V gene TRBV5-5 combines with J gene TRBJ1-4; D is perhaps TRBD1 (6 bases). Germline-derived CDR1 and CDR2 are SGHKS and YYEKEE (reference sequence). V was cut by 2 bases and J by 7 bases, with 9 bases left in between. CDR3 length equals 13 residues. CDR3 sequence: CASSFWTAEKLFF. The CDR3 nucleotides are TGTGCCAGCAGCTTTTGGACAGCTGAAAAACTGTTTTTT.

The chain combines TRBV27 with TRBJ2-1; 15 bases map to TRBD2. Germline V CDR1 and CDR2: MNHEY, SMNVEV (reference sequence). V shed 6 bases and J 1 base; nucleotides not matched to a gene: 4. The CDR3 consists of 17 residues. The CDR3 region has the DNA TGTGCCAGCAGCCCGGGACTAGCGGGGGGTTCCTACAATGAGCAGTTCTTC. Protein sequence: CASSPGLAGGSYNEQFF.

This clonotype was seen only a few times. The chain carries TRBV6-6 and TRBJ2-3; tentative D call: TRBD2 (6 bases). CDR1 and CDR2 (germline): MNHNY, SVGAGI (reference sequence). With 7 bases removed from V and 1 base from J, the gap between germline ends came to 12 bases. This CDR3 is 14 amino acids long. DNA for the CDR3: TGTGCCAGCACCCCACTAGCTGGCACAGATACGCAGTATTTT. It encodes CASTPLAGTDTQYF.

This clonotype was seen ten or more times. The rearrangement joins TRBV4-1 to TRBJ2-3; 11 positions agree with TRBD2. Germline V gene sequence: CDR1 MGHRA, CDR2 YSYEKL. J gave up 2 bases and V 1 base, and 2 bases lay outside the gene matches. CDR3 length: 16 amino acids. CDR3 sequence (DNA): TGCGCCAGCAGCCAAGGACTAGCGGGGTCCACAGATACGCAGTATTTT. This translates into CASSQGLAGSTDTQYF.

The chain employs TRBV9 and TRBJ2-3, with 8 bases that match TRBD2. V was pared by 4 bases and J by 1 base, with 11 bases of the junction left unmatched. This CDR3 contains 17 residues. Germline CDR1 SGDLS, CDR2 YYNGEE. The CDR3, as DNA: TGTGCCAGCAGCCCCACGGGGATCGGGGGGGGCACAGATACGCAGTATTTT. This encodes CASSPTGIGGGTDTQYF.

Notes on this clonotype: Lacking the conserved final phenylalanine or tryptophan, this CDR3 likely reflects a read error. The chain employs TRBV7-6 and TRBJ2-5; D might be TRBD1 (6 bases). Germline CDR1 SGHVS, CDR2 FNYEAQ. The CDR3 has 15 amino acids. Trimming took 6 bases from V and 1 from J, leaving 15 bases between them. CDR3 loop: CASRGQQGGQETQYL. The CDR3 DNA sequence: TGTGCCAGCAGGGGTCAACAGGGTGGCCAAGAGACCCAGTACCTC.

In its sample, this clonotype was seen once. This sequence joins TRBV7-2 and TRBJ1-4; D uncertain. The CDR3 is 14 amino acids. CDR1 SGHTA and CDR2 FQGNSA come from the germline V gene. Trimming pared 8 bases from V and 0 bases from J, leaving 10 bases between. This CDR3 reads CASRWNSTNEKLFF. The DNA of the CDR3 is TGTGCCAGCCGTTGGAACTCAACTAATGAAAAACTGTTTTTT.

This rearrangement joins TRBV6-1 to TRBJ1-5; no reliable D call. This CDR3 region has 14 residues. The germline gives CDR1 MNHNS, CDR2 SASEGT. Trimming removed 5 bases at V and 4 bases at J, with 12 bases between. The DNA for the CDR3 is TGTGCCAGCAGTTACGGTCCGGGGAATCAGCCCCAGCATTTT. It yields the protein CASSYGPGNQPQHF.